Below are 2 T cell receptor beta chains sequenced from a single sample in a study of CD8+CD57+ T cells in acquired aplastic anemia (dated by TCRdb to 2016 to 2019). Patients chosen for sequencing had shown expansion of CD8+CD57+ cells by flow cytometry. Data came from an Illumina HiSeq 2000. TCR beta VDJ combination and CDR3 sequence profiling used genomic DNA as the template. TCRdb reanalyzed the raw reads on its own, using fastp at Q25 for trimming and MiXCR for clone calling, and kept in-frame beta chains. Merged by CDR3 protein, the rows form single entries marked with the most common genes and DNA. The sample profile shows some 200,000 distinct CDR3 sequences; 48% of them were found once. The top ten constitute over 7.5% of the sample. The sequenced material came from sorted CD4+, CD8+, or CD8+CD57+ T cells (not recorded which) from PBMCs. The source of these receptors is a human donor with aplastic anemia.

Only a few counts were recorded for this clonotype. The gene calls are TRBV3-1 and TRBJ1-5; D call uncertain. Germline V gene data show CDR1 as LGHDT and CDR2 as YNNKEL (reference sequence). Trimming removed 0 bases at V and 0 bases at J, with 9 bases between. This CDR3 comprises 16 residues. DNA for the CDR3: TGTGCCAGCAGCCAAGATTGGGCAGTTAGCAATCAGCCCCAGCATTTT. Residues: CASSQDWAVSNQPQHF.

This chain joins TRBV7-6 and TRBJ2-3; D uncertain. CDR3 length equals 14 residues. CDR1 is SGHVS and CDR2 is FNYEAQ in the germline V gene. The V end lost 6 bases, the J end lost 4 bases, and 14 bases lay between the germline ends. CDR3 sequence reads: CASSPRPTPDTQYF. In DNA form, the CDR3 reads TGTGCCAGCAGTCCACGCCCTACCCCAGATACGCAGTATTTT.